Listed below are T cell receptor beta chains from one sample, sequenced in a study of CD8 T cells in Susac syndrome. TCRdb recomputed calls from the immunoSEQ multiplex PCR reads with MiXCR, one row per CDR3 protein. The repertoire holds 250,000 to 300,000 distinct CDR3 sequences, with over 75% as singletons. Input material: CD8+ T cells from PBMCs. The receptors shown here come from a human donor with multiple sclerosis. CDR3s include the opening cysteine and the closing phenylalanine or tryptophan. The order of the fields is CDR3 length, D gene, clone size, V gene, J gene, CDR3 protein, CDR3 DNA. D genes are given only for firm matches. Expanded clones get a size class; other rows say once, few or many, or leave the size out.

21	TRBD2	-	TRBV27	TRBJ2-3	CASSPRAWLAGAQVPTDTQYF	TGTGCCAGCAGCCCCAGGGCGTGGCTAGCGGGAGCCCAGGTCCCCACAGATACGCAGTATTTT
12	-	-	TRBV12-3/TRBV12-4	TRBJ1-1	CASSPFHTEAFF	TGTGCCAGCAGTCCCTTCCACACTGAAGCTTTCTTT
13	-	-	TRBV6-1	TRBJ2-7	CASSEAPVYEQYF	TGTGCCAGCAGTGAAGCGCCCGTCTACGAGCAGTACTTC
15	-	-	TRBV28	TRBJ1-5	CASSTSGDLNQPQHF	TGTGCCAGCAGTACGTCAGGGGATCTAAATCAGCCCCAGCATTTT
16	-	-	TRBV5-6	TRBJ1-6	CASSLAGKGAQSPLHF	TGTGCCAGCAGCTTGGCCGGTAAAGGGGCGCAGTCACCCCTCCACTTT
15	TRBD1	-	TRBV12-3/TRBV12-4	TRBJ1-1	CASSLGQGVYTEAFF	TGTGCCAGCAGTTTAGGCCAGGGGGTGTACACTGAAGCTTTCTTT
10	-	once	TRBV2	TRBJ2-1	CASSGHEEFF	TGTGCCAGCAGTGGACATGAGGAGTTCTTC
15	-	-	TRBV9	TRBJ1-1	CASSVFGSGGTEAFF	TGTGCCAGCAGCGTATTTGGTTCGGGGGGAACTGAAGCTTTCTTT
16	-	-	TRBV4-1	TRBJ2-7	CASSQDWAGLDDEQYF	TGCGCCAGCAGCCAAGACTGGGCAGGGCTTGATGACGAGCAGTACTTC
15	-	-	TRBV20-1	TRBJ2-1	CSANPISGDYNEQFF	TGCAGTGCTAATCCCATCAGCGGAGATTACAATGAGCAGTTCTTC
15	-	-	TRBV5-6	TRBJ1-2	CASSFAVPGVFGYTF	TGTGCCAGCAGCTTCGCGGTCCCGGGAGTATTTGGCTACACCTTC
15	TRBD2	-	TRBV4-3	TRBJ2-1	CASSHKGLAYNEQFF	TGCGCCAGCAGCCACAAGGGACTAGCCTACAATGAGCAGTTCTTC
16	TRBD1	-	TRBV7-9	TRBJ2-3	CASSSRDRGSTDTQYF	TGTGCCAGCAGCTCCCGGGACAGGGGTTCCACAGATACGCAGTATTTT
13	-	-	TRBV19	TRBJ2-7	CASTPGGVHEQYF	TGTGCCAGTACCCCGGGGGGCGTGCACGAGCAGTACTTC
11	-	once	TRBV28	TRBJ2-7	CATSRAYEQYF	TGTGCCACCTCCCGTGCCTACGAGCAGTACTTC
18	-	-	TRBV19	TRBJ1-5	CASKKARGIRGGNQPQHF	TGTGCCAGTAAGAAGGCGCGCGGAATTCGGGGCGGCAATCAGCCCCAGCATTTT
16	TRBD2	-	TRBV24-1	TRBJ2-1	CATKGTSGSSYNEQFF	TGTGCCACCAAGGGGACTAGCGGGAGCTCCTACAATGAGCAGTTCTTC
13	-	-	TRBV19	TRBJ2-3	CASSHYDLDTQYF	TGTGCCAGTAGCCACTATGACTTAGATACGCAGTATTTT
17	TRBD2	-	TRBV25-1	TRBJ2-2	CASRAWGLAGTTGELFF	TGTGCCAGCAGGGCGTGGGGGCTAGCGGGAACCACCGGGGAGCTGTTTTTT
16	-	-	TRBV2	TRBJ2-1	CASNQDWESSYNEQFF	TGTGCCAGCAACCAGGACTGGGAGAGCTCCTACAATGAGCAGTTCTTC
13	-	-	TRBV19	TRBJ1-1	CASIESGYTEAFF	TGTGCCAGTATTGAAAGTGGGTACACTGAAGCTTTCTTT
15	TRBD2	-	TRBV9	TRBJ2-3	CASSETSGRADTQYF	TGTGCCAGCAGCGAGACTAGCGGGAGGGCAGATACGCAGTATTTT